These 27 T cell receptor beta chains were all obtained from the same sample, sequenced in a study of beta chain features in type 1 diabetes. Sequenced material consisted of expressed TCRB transcripts (all of the isolated RNA was reverse transcribed). The method was immunoSEQ multiplex PCR; TCRdb's version includes in-frame clones alone and lacks a portion of them. Of about 220,000 clones detected, 9.5% to 13% appear once; the ten largest clones hold 1% to 1.5%. What was sequenced was central memory CD4+ T cells from blood. All receptors derive from a man aged 18-30 years in good health.

The table lists this clone with many counts. J is TRBJ2-2 and V is TRBV25-1, with 8 nucleotides matching TRBD1. CDR1 and CDR2 (germline): MGHDK, SYGVNS. This CDR3 has 15 amino acids. The ends lost 3 bases at V and 5 bases at J; junction bases unmatched: 5. CDR3 amino acids: CASSEGRGPTGELFF. CDR3 nucleotides: TGTGCCAGCAGTGAGGGCAGGGGGCCGACCGGGGAGCTGTTTTTT. The entire variable domain, with the rest obtained from reference TRBV25-1 and TRBJ2-2, is as follows: EADIYQTPRYLVIGTGKKITLECSQTMGHDKMYWYQQDPGMELHLIHYSYGVNSTEKGDLSSESTVSRIRTEHFPLTLESARPSHTSQYLCASSEGRGPTGELFFGEGSRLTVL.

This clone was detected many times. The V gene is TRBV5-1, the J gene TRBJ2-4, with D possibly being TRBD2 (6 bases). Deletions cut 0 bases from V and 7 bases from J, with 11 bases between. In germline, CDR1 is SGHRS, CDR2 YFSETQ. This CDR3 comprises 14 residues. The CDR3 loop reads CASSLDGGLNIQYF. As DNA, the CDR3 is TGCGCCAGCAGCTTGGACGGGGGTCTGAACATTCAGTACTTC.

The rearrangement uses TRBV12-5 and TRBJ2-1; 8 bases are shared with TRBD2. Trimming removed 3 bases from V and 7 bases from J; junction bases left unmatched: 5. The CDR3 runs 14 residues. Germline V gene data show CDR1 as LGHNT and CDR2 as FRNRAP. CDR3 coding DNA: TGTGCTAGTGGTTTTAGCGGGGCGCGTAATGAGCAGTTCTTC. Translated, it gives CASGFSGARNEQFF. Together with reference TRBV12-5 and TRBJ2-1, the CDR3 gives the full variable domain: DARVTQTPRHKVTEMGQEVTMRCQPILGHNTVFWYRQTMMQGLELLAYFRNRAPLDDSGMPKDRFSAEMPDATLATLKIQPSEPRDSAVYFCASGFSGARNEQFFGPGTRLTVL.

The genes are TRBV30 and TRBJ1-4; the D gene is possibly TRBD1 (5 bases). V lost 2 bases and J 5 bases, leaving 12 bases between the germline ends. The CDR3 runs to 14 residues. From germline, CDR1 is GTSNPN and CDR2 SVGIG (reference sequence). The chain's CDR3 is CAWSKMRGNEKLFF. The DNA of the CDR3 is TGTGCCTGGAGTAAAATGCGGGGGAATGAAAAACTGTTTTTT.

This chain links TRBV2 with TRBJ2-5; 7 bases align to TRBD2. This CDR3 is 13 amino acids long. CDR1 is SNHLY, CDR2 FYNNEI, per germline. Unmatched junction bases numbered 3, after V lost 5 bases and J lost 3 bases. CDR3 sequence reads: CASSIGLEETQYF. As DNA, the CDR3 is TGTGCCAGCAGTATCGGACTAGAAGAGACCCAGTACTTC.

The rearrangement joins TRBV29-1 to TRBJ2-4; D unresolved. Per the germline V gene, CDR1 is SQVTM and CDR2 is ANQGSEA. The CDR3 contains 14 residues. The ends were cut back, 6 bases at V and 0 bases at J, with 12 bases in the middle. The CDR3 reads CSVRINLAKNIQYF. The CDR3 DNA reads as TGCAGCGTCAGGATCAATCTAGCCAAAAACATTCAGTACTTC.

This clone appeared a few times. The chain links TRBV2 to TRBJ1-5; TRBD1 is a possible D gene (5 bases). The CDR3 consists of 13 residues. V lost 4 bases, J lost 7 bases, and 11 bases lay in between. Germline assignment: CDR1 SNHLY and CDR2 FYNNEI. The CDR3 protein is CASSVREGQPQHF. DNA for the CDR3: TGTGCCAGCAGTGTCAGGGAGGGCCAGCCCCAGCATTTT. Looking up the rest from reference TRBV2 and TRBJ1-5 gives the full variable domain: EPEVTQTPSHQVTQMGQEVILRCVPISNHLYFYWYRQILGQKVEFLVSFYNNEISEKSEIFDDQFSVERPDGSNFTLKIRSTKLEDSAMYFCASSVREGQPQHFGDGTRLSIL.

This clone was counted only a few times. This chain links TRBV18 with TRBJ1-5; D is unresolved. Germline assignment: CDR1 KGHSH and CDR2 LQKENI. V was shortened by 0 bases and J by 2 bases, with 14 bases between the two germline ends. CDR3 length equals 17 residues. The CDR3 bases are TGTGCCAGCTCACCACCGACTGGATCCCTTGGCAATCAGCCCCAGCATTTT. Translating gives CASSPPTGSLGNQPQHF.

This clone has a handful of counts. The chain has TRBV13 and TRBJ2-3, with 9 bases fitting TRBD2. J was trimmed by 2 bases and V by 2 bases; bases with no gene match: 5. The CDR3 extends over 16 amino acids. Germline V gene lookup returns CDR1 PRHDT and CDR2 FYEKMQ (reference sequence). CDR3 in DNA: TGTGCCAGCAGCTTAATAGCGGGAGTCGTCACAGATACGCAGTATTTT. Its protein product is CASSLIAGVVTDTQYF.

The V call is TRBV5-6, the J call TRBJ1-2, with D uncertain. The length of the CDR3 is 12 residues. The V gene lost 2 bases and the J gene lost 2 bases, with 4 bases spanning the gap. CDR1 and CDR2 from the germline V gene are SGHDT and YYEEEE. DNA for the CDR3: TGTGCCAGCAGCTTTCCCAACTATGGCTACACCTTC. It encodes CASSFPNYGYTF. Combining the CDR3 with reference TRBV5-6 and TRBJ1-2 gives the whole variable domain DAGVTQSPTHLIKTRGQQVTLRCSPKSGHDTVSWYQQALGQGPQFIFQYYEEEERQRGNFPDRFSGHQFPNYSSELNVNALLLGDSALYLCASSFPNYGYTFGSGTRLTVV.

V gene TRBV20-1 combines with J gene TRBJ2-5; no clear D. CDR3 length equals 11 residues. The V and J ends lost 5 bases and 3 bases respectively, with 7 bases between them. CDR1 is DFQATT and CDR2 is SNEGSKA in the germline V gene (reference sequence). CDR3 bases: TGCAGTGCTGCGGAAGAAGAGACCCAGTACTTC. This codes for CSAAEEETQYF.

This clone was observed a handful of times. One junction end disagrees with the germline gene, perhaps due to a read error. This chain joins TRBV7-7 and TRBJ2-5; D is possibly TRBD1 (7 bases). The CDR3 is 16 amino acids. The germline gives CDR1 SSHAT, CDR2 FNYEAQ (reference sequence). This chain's CDR3 is CASSLGGTATQETQYF. The CDR3 DNA follows: TGTGCTAGCAGCTTAGGGGGGACAGCGACCCAAGAGACCCAGTACTTC.

This clone was found a few times. A much bigger clone sits one base away, suggesting this may be a read error. The chain combines TRBV30 with TRBJ2-7, with 7 bases matching TRBD1. CDR1 and CDR2 from the germline V gene are GTSNPN and SVGIG (reference sequence). V lost 3 bases and J lost 3; bases outside the gene matches: 8. The CDR3 loop spans 14 amino acids. The CDR3 DNA reads TGTGCCTGGAGCATAATACGACAGGGCTACGAGCAGTACTTC. This sequence encodes CAWSIIRQGYEQYF.

In this sample, this clone turned up many times. The chain uses TRBV7-9 and TRBJ2-7; 7 positions match TRBD2. J gave up 5 bases and V 3 bases, and 7 bases lay outside the gene matches. Germline V lookup: CDR1 SEHNR, CDR2 FQNEAQ (reference sequence). The CDR3 has 14 residues. CDR3 nucleotides: TGTGCCAGCAGCTTCAGCACTAGCGCGAACGAGCAGTACTTC. Protein sequence: CASSFSTSANEQYF.

This clone was seen more than once but under ten times. CDR3 residues: CASSLRQYTDTQYF. The CDR3 DNA reads as TGTGCCAGCAGCTTACGGCAGTACACAGATACGCAGTATTTT. This chain connects TRBV7-9 to TRBJ2-3; D call uncertain. CDR3 length: 14 residues. Germline V gene lookup returns CDR1 SEHNR and CDR2 FQNEAQ (reference sequence). V was pared by 2 bases and J by 2 bases, with 8 bases between.

This clone was seen only a few times. This chain uses TRBV29-1 with TRBJ1-5; 8 bases match TRBD1. There are 13 residues in the CDR3. Germline V gives CDR1 SQVTM, CDR2 ANQGSEA. V dropped 6 bases and J dropped 5; count of bases not matched to a gene: 6. The CDR3 protein is CSVATGGDQPQHF. As DNA, the CDR3 is TGCAGCGTAGCCACAGGGGGTGATCAGCCCCAGCATTTT.

This clone was counted a few times. The chain joins TRBV19 to TRBJ2-5; 7 bases agree with TRBD1. The V and J ends lost 6 bases and 5 bases, in that order; junction bases with no gene match: 9. This CDR3 has 14 residues. CDR1 and CDR2 from the germline V gene are LNHDA and SQIVND (reference sequence). The CDR3 here is CASSQTGLKETQYF. The CDR3 DNA reads TGTGCCAGTAGCCAGACAGGGCTGAAGGAGACCCAGTACTTC. The entire variable domain, with the rest obtained from reference TRBV19 and TRBJ2-5, is as follows: DGGITQSPKYLFRKEGQNVTLSCEQNLNHDAMYWYRQDPGQGLRLIYYSQIVNDFQKGDIAEGYSVSREKKESFPLTVTSAQKNPTAFYLCASSQTGLKETQYFGPGTRLLVL.

This clone was seen only a few times. The chain employs TRBV6-5 and TRBJ2-1; D may be TRBD1 (6 bases). The CDR3 loop spans 16 amino acids. Germline V lookup: CDR1 MNHEY, CDR2 SVGAGI. Trimming removed 0 bases at V and 6 bases at J, with 15 bases between. CDR3 amino acids: CASSYSTTDRSNEQFF. CDR3 bases: TGTGCCAGCAGTTACTCGACGACCGACAGGAGCAATGAGCAGTTCTTC.

The chain combines TRBV19 with TRBJ2-5; TRBD1 might be the D (5 bases). V was cut by 2 bases and J by 5 bases, with 12 bases left in between. In germline, CDR1 is LNHDA, CDR2 SQIVND (reference sequence). The CDR3 totals 14 residues. Here the CDR3 reads CASSIRRTYETQYF. The CDR3 coding sequence is TGTGCCAGTAGTATACGACGGACATACGAGACCCAGTACTTC. Using reference TRBV19 and TRBJ2-5 for the parts outside the CDR3, the full variable domain is DGGITQSPKYLFRKEGQNVTLSCEQNLNHDAMYWYRQDPGQGLRLIYYSQIVNDFQKGDIAEGYSVSREKKESFPLTVTSAQKNPTAFYLCASSIRRTYETQYFGPGTRLLVL.

This clone was observed a handful of times. The gene calls are TRBV6-1 and TRBJ2-5; D ambiguous. CDR1 is MNHNS and CDR2 is SASEGT in the germline V gene. Trimming cost V 7 bases and J 5 bases, with 8 bases left between them. CDR3 length equals 11 residues. The CDR3 loop is CASMMVETQYF. CDR3 DNA sequence: TGTGCCAGCATGATGGTGGAGACCCAGTACTTC.

The rearrangement links TRBV5-1 to TRBJ2-3; D remains ambiguous. Germline assignment: CDR1 SGHRS and CDR2 YFSETQ. The CDR3 runs to 14 residues. The V end was cut by 3 bases, the J end by 2 bases, with 10 bases between. CDR3 amino acids: CASSSTAHTDTQYF. In DNA, the CDR3 is TGCGCCAGCAGCTCAACGGCTCACACAGATACGCAGTATTTT.

The V call is TRBV5-1, the J call TRBJ2-1, with TRBD2 as a possible D gene (6 bases). The germline gives CDR1 SGHRS, CDR2 YFSETQ. Trimming removed 0 bases from V and 8 bases from J, with 21 bases in between. This CDR3 has 17 amino acids. The chain's CDR3 is CASSLVVGSEDFDEQFF. The CDR3, as DNA: TGCGCCAGCAGCTTGGTTGTCGGGAGTGAAGACTTTGATGAGCAGTTCTTC.

This chain joins TRBV28 and TRBJ1-2; tentative D call: TRBD1 (5 bases). The V end was cut by 2 bases, the J end by 5 bases, with 12 bases between. CDR1 is MDHEN and CDR2 is SYDVKM in the germline V gene. The CDR3 contains 14 residues. The DNA of the CDR3 is TGTGCCAGCAGTTTAGGGGCCGATCCTTATGGCTACACCTTC. Its protein is CASSLGADPYGYTF.

This clone occurred a few times. This chain connects TRBV7-9 to TRBJ2-7, with unresolved D. V lost 5 bases, J lost 3 bases, and 8 bases lay in between. Germline lookup yields CDR1 SEHNR and CDR2 FQNEAQ (reference sequence). This CDR3 region has 12 residues. The CDR3 nucleotides read TGTGCCAGCAGCCACAGTATCTACGAGCAGTACTTC. It yields the protein CASSHSIYEQYF.

The table lists this clone with a few counts. V and J are TRBV14 and TRBJ2-3; TRBD2 might be the D (5 bases). V was trimmed by 1 base and J by 2 bases, leaving 13 bases between them. Germline V CDR1 and CDR2: SGHDN, FVKESK. The CDR3 consists of 16 residues. Here the CDR3 DNA reads TGTGCCAGCAGCCAAGGGAGGTCCGTTGACACAGATACGCAGTATTTT. The encoded protein is CASSQGRSVDTDTQYF.

The rearrangement joins TRBV2 to TRBJ1-1; D uncertain. The CDR3 sequence is 13 residues long. V was shortened by 8 bases and J by 1 base, with 11 bases between the two germline ends. Germline V lookup: CDR1 SNHLY, CDR2 FYNNEI. The CDR3 DNA follows: TGTGCCAGCGTCAGTCAACCGAACACTGAAGCTTTCTTT. It translates to CASVSQPNTEAFF.

V usage is TRBV4-3 and J usage is TRBJ2-5, with unresolved D. This CDR3 has 13 residues. Trimming took off 2 bases at V and 4 bases at J, with 8 bases between the two ends. CDR1 is LGHNA, CDR2 YSLEER, per germline. DNA for the CDR3: TGCGCCAGCAGCCAATCCCTCCGAGAGACCCAGTACTTC. It yields the protein CASSQSLRETQYF.